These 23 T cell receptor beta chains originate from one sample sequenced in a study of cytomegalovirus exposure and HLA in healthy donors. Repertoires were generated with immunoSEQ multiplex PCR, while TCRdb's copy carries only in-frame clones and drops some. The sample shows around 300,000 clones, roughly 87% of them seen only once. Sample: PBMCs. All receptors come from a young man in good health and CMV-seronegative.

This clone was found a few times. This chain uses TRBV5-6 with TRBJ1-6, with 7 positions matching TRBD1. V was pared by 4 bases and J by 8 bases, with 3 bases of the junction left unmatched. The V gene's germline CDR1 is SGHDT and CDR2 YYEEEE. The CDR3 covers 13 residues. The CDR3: CASSGQVDSPLHF. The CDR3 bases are TGTGCCAGCAGCGGACAGGTAGATTCACCCCTCCACTTT.

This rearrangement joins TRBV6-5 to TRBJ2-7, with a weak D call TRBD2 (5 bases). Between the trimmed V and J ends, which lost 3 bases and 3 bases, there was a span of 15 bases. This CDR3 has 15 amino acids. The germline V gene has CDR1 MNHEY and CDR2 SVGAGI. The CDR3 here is CASSYQPGAGYEQYF. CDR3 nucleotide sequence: TGTGCCAGCAGTTATCAACCGGGCGCGGGCTACGAGCAGTACTTC.

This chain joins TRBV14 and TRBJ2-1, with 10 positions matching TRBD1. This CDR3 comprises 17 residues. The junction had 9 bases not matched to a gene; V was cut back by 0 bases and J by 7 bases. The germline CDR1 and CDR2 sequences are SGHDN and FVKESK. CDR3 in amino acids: CASSQDFWDRGFNEQFF. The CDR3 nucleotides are TGTGCCAGCAGCCAAGACTTTTGGGACAGGGGCTTTAATGAGCAGTTCTTC.

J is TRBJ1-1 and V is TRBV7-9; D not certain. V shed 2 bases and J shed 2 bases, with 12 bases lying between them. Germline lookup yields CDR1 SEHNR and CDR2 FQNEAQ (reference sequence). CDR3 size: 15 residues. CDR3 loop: CASSLSFPINTEAFF. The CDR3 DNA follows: TGTGCCAGCAGCTTATCATTTCCCATTAACACTGAAGCTTTCTTT.

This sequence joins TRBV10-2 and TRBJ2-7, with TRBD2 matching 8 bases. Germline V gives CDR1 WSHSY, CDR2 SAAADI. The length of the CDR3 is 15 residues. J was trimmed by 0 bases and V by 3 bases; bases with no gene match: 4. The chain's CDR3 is CASSDVAGLSYEQYF. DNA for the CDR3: TGCGCCAGCAGTGACGTAGCGGGGCTCTCCTACGAGCAGTACTTC.

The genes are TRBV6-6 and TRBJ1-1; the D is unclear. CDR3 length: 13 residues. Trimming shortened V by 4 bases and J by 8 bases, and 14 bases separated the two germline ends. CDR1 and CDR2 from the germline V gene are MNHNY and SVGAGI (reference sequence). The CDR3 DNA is TGTGCCAGCAGTTCGAACCGGGAAATAGAAGCTTTCTTT. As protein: CASSSNREIEAFF.

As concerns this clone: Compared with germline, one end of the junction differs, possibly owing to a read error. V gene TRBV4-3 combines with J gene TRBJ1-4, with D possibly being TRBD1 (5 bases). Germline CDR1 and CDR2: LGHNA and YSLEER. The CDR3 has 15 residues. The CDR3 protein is CASSQDRTRNGKLSF. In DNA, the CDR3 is TGCGCCAGCAGCCAAGATCGGACAAGAAATGGAAAACTGTCTTTT.

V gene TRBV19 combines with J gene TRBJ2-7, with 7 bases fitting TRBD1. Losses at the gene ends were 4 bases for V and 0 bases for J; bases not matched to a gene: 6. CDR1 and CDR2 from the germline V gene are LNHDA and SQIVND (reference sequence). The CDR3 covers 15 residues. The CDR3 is CASSTRTGNSYEQYF. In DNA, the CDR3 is TGTGCCAGTAGTACTCGGACAGGTAACTCCTACGAGCAGTACTTC. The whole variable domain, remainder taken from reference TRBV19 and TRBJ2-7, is DGGITQSPKYLFRKEGQNVTLSCEQNLNHDAMYWYRQDPGQGLRLIYYSQIVNDFQKGDIAEGYSVSREKKESFPLTVTSAQKNPTAFYLCASSTRTGNSYEQYFGPGTRLTVT.

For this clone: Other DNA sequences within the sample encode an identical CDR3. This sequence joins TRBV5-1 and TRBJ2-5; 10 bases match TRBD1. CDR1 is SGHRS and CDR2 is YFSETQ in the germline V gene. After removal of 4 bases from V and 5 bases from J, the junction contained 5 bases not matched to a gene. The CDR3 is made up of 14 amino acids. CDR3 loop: CASSVTGGQETQYF. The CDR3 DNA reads TGCGCCAGCAGCGTGACAGGGGGCCAGGAGACCCAGTACTTC.

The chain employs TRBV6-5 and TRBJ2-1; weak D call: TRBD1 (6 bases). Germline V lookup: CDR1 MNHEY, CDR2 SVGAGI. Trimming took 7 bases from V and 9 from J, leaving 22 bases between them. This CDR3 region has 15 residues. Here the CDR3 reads CASNTGISKLGEQFF. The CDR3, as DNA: TGTGCCAGCAACACAGGGATAAGTAAACTGGGTGAGCAGTTCTTC.

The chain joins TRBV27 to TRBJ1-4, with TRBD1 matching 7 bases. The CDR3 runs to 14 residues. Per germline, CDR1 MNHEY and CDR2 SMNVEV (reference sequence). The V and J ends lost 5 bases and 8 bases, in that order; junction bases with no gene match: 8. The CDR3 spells CASSTPGGGEKLFF. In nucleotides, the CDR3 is TGTGCCAGCAGTACTCCAGGGGGAGGAGAAAAACTGTTTTTT.

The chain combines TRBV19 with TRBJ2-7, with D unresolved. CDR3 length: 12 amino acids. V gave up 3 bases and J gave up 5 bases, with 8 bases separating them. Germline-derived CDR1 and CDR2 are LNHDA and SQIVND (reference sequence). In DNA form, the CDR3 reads TGTGCCAGTAGTATGTCCAGCGACGAGCAGTACTTC. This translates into CASSMSSDEQYF.

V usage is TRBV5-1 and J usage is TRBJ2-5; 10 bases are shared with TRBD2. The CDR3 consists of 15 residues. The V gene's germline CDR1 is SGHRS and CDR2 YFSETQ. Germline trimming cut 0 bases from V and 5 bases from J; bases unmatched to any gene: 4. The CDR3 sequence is CASSLEAGGPETQYF. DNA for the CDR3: TGCGCCAGCAGCTTGGAAGCGGGGGGGCCGGAGACCCAGTACTTC.

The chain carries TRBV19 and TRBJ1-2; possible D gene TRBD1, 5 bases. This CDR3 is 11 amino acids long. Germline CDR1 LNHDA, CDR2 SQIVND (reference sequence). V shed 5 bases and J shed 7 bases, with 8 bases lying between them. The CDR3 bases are TGTGCCAGTAGTGCAGGGTTTGGCTACACCTTC. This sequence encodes CASSAGFGYTF.

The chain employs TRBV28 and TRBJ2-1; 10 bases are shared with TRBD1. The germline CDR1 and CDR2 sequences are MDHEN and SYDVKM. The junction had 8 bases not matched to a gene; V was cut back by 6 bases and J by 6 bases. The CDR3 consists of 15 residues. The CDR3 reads CASRHPGQGSNEQFF. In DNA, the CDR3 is TGTGCCAGCAGGCATCCGGGACAGGGGAGCAATGAGCAGTTCTTC.

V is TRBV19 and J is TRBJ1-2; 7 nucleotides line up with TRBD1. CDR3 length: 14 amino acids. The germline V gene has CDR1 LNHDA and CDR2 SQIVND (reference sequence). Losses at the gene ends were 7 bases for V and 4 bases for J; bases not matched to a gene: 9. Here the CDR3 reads CASTPTGYIYGYTF. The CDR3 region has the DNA TGTGCCAGTACCCCGACAGGGTACATCTATGGCTACACCTTC.

CDR3 bases: TGTGCCAGCAGCTTGGCCTTGCGGGGGGGCGTAGAGACCCAGTACTTC. It translates to CASSLALRGGVETQYF. The chain carries TRBV5-6 and TRBJ2-5; TRBD2 matches at 9 bases. From germline, CDR1 is SGHDT and CDR2 YYEEEE. With V trimmed by 0 bases and J by 4 bases, 7 bases remained unmatched. This CDR3 is 16 amino acids long.

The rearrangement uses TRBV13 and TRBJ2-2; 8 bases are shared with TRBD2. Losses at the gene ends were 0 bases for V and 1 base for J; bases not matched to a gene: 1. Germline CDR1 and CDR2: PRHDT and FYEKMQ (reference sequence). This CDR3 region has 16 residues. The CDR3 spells CASSLGLAGNTGELFF. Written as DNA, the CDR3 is TGTGCCAGCAGCTTAGGGCTAGCGGGGAACACCGGGGAGCTGTTTTTT.

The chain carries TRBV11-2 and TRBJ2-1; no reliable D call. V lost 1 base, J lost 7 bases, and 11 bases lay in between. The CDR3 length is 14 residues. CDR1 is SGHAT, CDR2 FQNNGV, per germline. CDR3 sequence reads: CASSLVRTDNEQFF. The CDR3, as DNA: TGTGCCAGCAGCTTAGTCCGCACAGATAATGAGCAGTTCTTC. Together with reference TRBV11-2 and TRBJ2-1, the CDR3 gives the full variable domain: EAGVAQSPRYKIIEKRQSVAFWCNPISGHATLYWYQQILGQGPKLLIQFQNNGVVDDSQLPKDRFSAERLKGVDSTLKIQPAKLEDSAVYLCASSLVRTDNEQFFGPGTRLTVL.

The CDR3 protein is CASRGDFGPKVDEQFF. CDR3 bases: TGTGCCAGCAGGGGGGACTTCGGCCCCAAAGTGGATGAGCAGTTCTTC. The chain uses TRBV2 and TRBJ2-1, with D tentatively TRBD2 (6 bases). CDR1 is SNHLY and CDR2 is FYNNEI in the germline V gene. The CDR3 consists of 16 residues. The V and J ends lost 6 bases and 8 bases respectively, with 23 bases between them. The full variable domain, rest sourced from reference TRBV2 and TRBJ2-1, is EPEVTQTPSHQVTQMGQEVILRCVPISNHLYFYWYRQILGQKVEFLVSFYNNEISEKSEIFDDQFSVERPDGSNFTLKIRSTKLEDSAMYFCASRGDFGPKVDEQFFGPGTRLTVL.

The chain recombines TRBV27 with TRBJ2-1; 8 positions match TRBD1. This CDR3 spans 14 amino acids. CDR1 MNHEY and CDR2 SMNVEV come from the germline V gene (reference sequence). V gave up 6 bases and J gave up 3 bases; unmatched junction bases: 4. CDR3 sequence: CASSPTGDYNEQFF. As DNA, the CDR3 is TGTGCCAGCAGCCCGACAGGGGACTACAATGAGCAGTTCTTC.

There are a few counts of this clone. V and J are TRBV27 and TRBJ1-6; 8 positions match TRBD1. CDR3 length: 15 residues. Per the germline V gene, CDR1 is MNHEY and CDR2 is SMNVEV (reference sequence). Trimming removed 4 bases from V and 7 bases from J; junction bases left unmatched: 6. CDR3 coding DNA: TGTGCCAGCAGTTCCGCGTGGACAGGGAATTCACCCCTCCACTTT. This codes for CASSSAWTGNSPLHF.

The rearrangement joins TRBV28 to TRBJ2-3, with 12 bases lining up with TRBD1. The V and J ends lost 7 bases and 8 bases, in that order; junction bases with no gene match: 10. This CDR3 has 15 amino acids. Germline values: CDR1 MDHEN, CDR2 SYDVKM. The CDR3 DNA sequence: TGTGCCAGCACTCCCTCCGGGACAGGGGGCGGTACGCAGTATTTT. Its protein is CASTPSGTGGGTQYF. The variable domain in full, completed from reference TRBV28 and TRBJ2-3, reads DVKVTQSSRYLVKRTGEKVFLECVQDMDHENMFWYRQDPGLGLRLIYFSYDVKMKEKGDIPEGYSVSREKKERFSLILESASTNQTSMYLCASTPSGTGGGTQYFGPGTRLTVL.